The TCR beta chain described here comes from a study of radiation and T cells in renal cell carcinoma. This CDR3 has 13 residues. The V end was cut by 4 bases, the J end by 0 bases, with 8 bases between. In germline, CDR1 is SGHDT, CDR2 YYEEEE. Regarding time point: baseline pretreatment blood. The treatment was: 15 Gy SBRT to primary tumor, nephrectomy 4 weeks later. Produced via immunoSEQ multiplex PCR; TCRdb's table is partial and in-frame only. The profile shows some 22,000 clones, approximately 80% of them singletons. Material: blood, obtained from a patient whose treatment included radiotherapy and nephrectomy. The TCR sequence derives from a man aged 60-69 years with renal cell carcinoma. V is TRBV5-6 and J is TRBJ2-7, with D perhaps TRBD2 (5 bases). The CDR3 is CASSARDSYEQYF. The CDR3 DNA reads TGTGCCAGCAGCGCCCGGGACTCCTACGAGCAGTACTTC.